The 14 T cell receptor beta chains presented below share a single source sample, sequenced in a study of shared T cell receptors in the human thymus (dated by TCRdb to the early 2020s). Library creation used the immunoSEQ multiplex PCR assay. Imported from immuneACCESS, the table was reduced by TCRdb to in-frame sequences with V and J called. These copies leave out some clones; in studies compared against another copy, an unresolved V gene accounts for under half, and the cause of the remainder is not known. For this sample there are approximately 490,000 clones; around 82% appear just once. The ten largest clonotypes hold about 0.014% of the sample. This sample was shared with a second study, whose subject was human thymus T cells.

The sequencing input was thymocytes. The receptors here all came from a boy under two years old with a congenital heart defect. Donor details come from another sample of the same person, matched by shared clones.

This clone showed up just a few times. This chain connects TRBV30 to TRBJ2-1, with D possibly matching TRBD2 (6 bases). The CDR3 runs to 13 residues. V was pared by 4 bases and J by 10 bases, with 17 bases between. The V gene's germline CDR1 is GTSNPN and CDR2 SVGIG (reference sequence). In DNA form, the CDR3 reads TGTGCCTGGACTGCGGGATGGGCGGGGGAGCAGTTCTTC. As protein: CAWTAGWAGEQFF.

CDR3 protein: CASSQEVRGTQPQHF. CDR3 nucleotides: TGCGCCAGCAGCCAAGAAGTTCGGGGGACTCAGCCCCAGCATTTT. The chain joins TRBV4-3 to TRBJ1-5, with D maybe TRBD1 (5 bases). Trimming took off 0 bases at V and 6 bases at J, with 12 bases between the two ends. There are 15 residues in the CDR3. Per the germline V gene, CDR1 is LGHNA and CDR2 is YSLEER.

The chain recombines TRBV30 with TRBJ2-7; 8 positions match TRBD2. CDR3 size: 15 residues. Trimming removed 0 bases from V and 3 bases from J; junction bases left unmatched: 7. The V gene's germline CDR1 is GTSNPN and CDR2 SVGIG (reference sequence). The CDR3 here is CAWSVSSGHLYEQYF. CDR3 in DNA: TGTGCCTGGAGTGTTTCTAGCGGGCACCTCTACGAGCAGTACTTC. Filled out from reference TRBV30 and TRBJ2-7, the complete variable domain reads SQTIHQWPATLVQPVGSPLSLECTVEGTSNPNLYWYRQAAGRGLQLLFYSVGIGQISSEVPQNLSASRPQDRQFILSSKKLLLSDSGFYLCAWSVSSGHLYEQYFGPGTRLTVT.

The chain uses TRBV19 and TRBJ2-7, with a weak D call TRBD2 (6 bases). The germline CDR1 and CDR2 sequences are LNHDA and SQIVND (reference sequence). The CDR3 is 16 amino acids. The V end was cut by 2 bases, the J end by 2 bases, with 16 bases between. CDR3 loop: CASSIRFAGTPYEQYF. DNA for the CDR3: TGTGCCAGTAGTATAAGGTTCGCAGGGACTCCCTACGAGCAGTACTTC.

The chain links TRBV28 to TRBJ1-2, with a tentative D call TRBD1 (5 bases). Trimming took off 5 bases at V and 1 base at J, with 14 bases between the two ends. CDR1 MDHEN and CDR2 SYDVKM come from the germline V gene. The CDR3 sequence is 15 residues long. The chain's CDR3 is CASSPRSQGNYGYTF. CDR3 sequence (DNA): TGTGCCAGCAGTCCCCGCTCTCAGGGTAACTATGGCTACACCTTC.

This clone was seen a handful of times. The chain joins TRBV14 to TRBJ2-6; D uncertain. V was cut by 0 bases and J by 4 bases, with 10 bases left in between. The CDR3 length is 16 residues. The germline gives CDR1 SGHDN, CDR2 FVKESK. CDR3 residues: CASSQDGLPGANVLTF. The CDR3 DNA reads as TGTGCCAGCAGCCAAGATGGGCTTCCCGGGGCCAACGTCCTGACTTTC.

The V call is TRBV4-2, the J call TRBJ1-3; no definite D call. Trimming pared 0 bases from V and 0 bases from J, leaving 9 bases between. This CDR3 has 16 amino acids. CDR1 LGHNA and CDR2 YNFKEQ come from the germline V gene. Here the CDR3 DNA reads TGTGCCAGCAGCCAAGAGGAGACGGTCTCTGGAAACACCATATATTTT. Translating gives CASSQEETVSGNTIYF.

The rearrangement links TRBV11-2 to TRBJ2-3; 9 nucleotides line up with TRBD2. Losses at the gene ends were 4 bases for V and 3 bases for J; bases not matched to a gene: 8. CDR1 SGHAT and CDR2 FQNNGV come from the germline V gene. The CDR3 extends over 16 amino acids. CDR3 protein: CASSSPSGMWTDTQYF. The DNA for the CDR3 is TGTGCCAGCAGCTCGCCTAGCGGGATGTGGACAGATACGCAGTATTTT.

V gene TRBV27 combines with J gene TRBJ2-5, with 7 bases fitting TRBD1. This CDR3 spans 14 amino acids. Looked up from germline, CDR1 is MNHEY and CDR2 is SMNVEV (reference sequence). Trimming at V came to 6 bases and at J to 5 bases, leaving 9 bases not matched to a gene. Here the CDR3 reads CASRDRPNGETQYF. CDR3 bases: TGTGCCAGCAGGGACAGGCCTAATGGGGAGACCCAGTACTTC.

V is TRBV4-3 and J is TRBJ2-3; TRBD2 agrees at 8 bases. Trimming took 3 bases from V and 2 from J; bases not matched to a gene: 16. This CDR3 comprises 19 residues. Germline V gene data show CDR1 as LGHNA and CDR2 as YSLEER. The chain's CDR3 is CASSQPISGERGNTDTQYF. The CDR3 DNA sequence: TGCGCCAGCAGCCAGCCCATTTCAGGAGAGCGGGGGAACACAGATACGCAGTATTTT.

The chain uses TRBV15 and TRBJ2-4; 9 bases fit TRBD1. CDR1 is LNHNV and CDR2 is YYDKDF in the germline V gene (reference sequence). V gave up 6 bases and J gave up 3 bases; unmatched junction bases: 6. The CDR3 runs to 15 residues. The CDR3 region is CATSRTGDLKNIQYF. In DNA, the CDR3 is TGTGCCACCAGTAGGACAGGGGACCTCAAAAACATTCAGTACTTC.

The sample holds a few counts of this clone. The chain has TRBV19 and TRBJ2-7; D not certain. V gave up 3 bases and J gave up 5 bases, with 8 bases separating them. The CDR3 consists of 12 residues. Germline V CDR1 and CDR2: LNHDA, SQIVND (reference sequence). The CDR3 region is CASSINPDEQYF. CDR3 nucleotide sequence: TGTGCCAGTAGTATTAATCCGGACGAGCAGTACTTC.

The rearrangement joins TRBV11-2 to TRBJ2-2; no reliable D call. The V gene's germline CDR1 is SGHAT and CDR2 FQNNGV. The ends were cut back, 0 bases at V and 3 bases at J, with 17 bases in the middle. The CDR3 has 18 amino acids. The CDR3 loop reads CASSLDFQRGWDTGELFF. In nucleotides, the CDR3 is TGTGCCAGCAGCTTAGATTTCCAGAGAGGATGGGACACCGGGGAGCTGTTTTTT.

This rearrangement joins TRBV28 to TRBJ2-1; D uncertain. V shed 6 bases and J shed 8 bases, with 26 bases lying between them. The CDR3 runs to 17 residues. Per germline, CDR1 MDHEN and CDR2 SYDVKM. The CDR3 DNA follows: TGTGCCAGCAGCATCCCCTCGATCAAAGCACCCGTGGATGAGCAGTTCTTC. As protein: CASSIPSIKAPVDEQFF.